The 7 T cell receptor beta chains reported below all come from one sample, sequenced in a study of blood T cell repertoires in COVID-19. The assay was immunoSEQ multiplex PCR, and TCRdb's table has in-frame clones only and misses some. Counted here are fewer than 35,000 clones, roughly 87% occurring once; the ten biggest clones make up about 1.9%. Source material: peripheral blood. The source of these receptors is a man between 45 and 60 years old with active or convalescent COVID-19.

The chain joins TRBV18 to TRBJ2-7, with D unresolved. Germline CDR1 KGHSH, CDR2 LQKENI. V was trimmed by 3 bases and J by 0 bases, leaving 27 bases between them. The CDR3 totals 20 residues. CDR3 sequence reads: CASSPQRPTGSYLYSYEQYF. CDR3 nucleotide sequence: TGTGCCAGCTCACCGCAAAGACCGACTGGAAGTTACCTTTACTCCTACGAGCAGTACTTC.

The chain uses TRBV29-1 and TRBJ2-7; maybe TRBD1 (5 bases). The length of the CDR3 is 14 residues. Trimming stripped 8 bases from V and 2 bases from J, with 19 bases between. Germline V lookup: CDR1 SQVTM, CDR2 ANQGSEA. CDR3 sequence: CSPHDRPRAYEQYF. As DNA, the CDR3 is TGCAGCCCACACGACAGACCTCGGGCCTACGAGCAGTACTTC.

The chain has TRBV2 and TRBJ2-7, with TRBD1 matching over 7 bases. Trimming at V came to 7 bases and at J to 3 bases, leaving 6 bases not matched to a gene. The CDR3 runs 13 residues. Germline CDR1 reads SNHLY; CDR2 reads FYNNEI. The CDR3 region has the DNA TGTGCCAGCAACTACAGGGGAATCTACGAGCAGTACTTC. It translates to CASNYRGIYEQYF.

This sequence joins TRBV5-4 and TRBJ1-2; TRBD1 matches at 10 bases. CDR1 is SGHNT and CDR2 is YYREEE in the germline V gene (reference sequence). The junction had 5 bases not matched to a gene; V was cut back by 0 bases and J by 3 bases. This CDR3 is built from 16 residues. In DNA form, the CDR3 reads TGTGCCAGCAGCTTGGGAGGGGACAGGGGTCACTATGGCTACACCTTC. Residues: CASSLGGDRGHYGYTF.

The J gene is TRBJ2-1, the V gene TRBV5-4, with D hard to call. The CDR3 loop spans 11 amino acids. CDR1 is SGHNT and CDR2 is YYREEE in the germline V gene (reference sequence). V was trimmed by 3 bases and J by 8 bases, leaving 6 bases between them. The CDR3, as DNA: TGTGCCAGCAGCTCGGTGGATGAGCAGTTCTTC. Translating gives CASSSVDEQFF.

This sequence joins TRBV28 and TRBJ2-5, with 7 bases that match TRBD2. This CDR3 has 15 residues. J lost 1 base, V lost 3 bases, and 5 bases had no gene match. The germline gives CDR1 MDHEN, CDR2 SYDVKM. CDR3 sequence: CASSLGGGTQETQYF. The CDR3 bases are TGTGCCAGCAGTTTGGGGGGAGGGACCCAAGAGACCCAGTACTTC.

There are a few counts of this clone. The genes are TRBV10-3 and TRBJ2-3, with 9 bases fitting TRBD2. This CDR3 region has 14 residues. CDR1 and CDR2 from the germline V gene are ENHRY and SYGVKD. V shed 7 bases, J shed 6 bases, and the junction held 8 bases outside the gene matches. CDR3 DNA sequence: TGTGCCATCAAGGGCGGGAGGGCCTCCGATACGCAGTATTTT. Amino acids: CAIKGGRASDTQYF.